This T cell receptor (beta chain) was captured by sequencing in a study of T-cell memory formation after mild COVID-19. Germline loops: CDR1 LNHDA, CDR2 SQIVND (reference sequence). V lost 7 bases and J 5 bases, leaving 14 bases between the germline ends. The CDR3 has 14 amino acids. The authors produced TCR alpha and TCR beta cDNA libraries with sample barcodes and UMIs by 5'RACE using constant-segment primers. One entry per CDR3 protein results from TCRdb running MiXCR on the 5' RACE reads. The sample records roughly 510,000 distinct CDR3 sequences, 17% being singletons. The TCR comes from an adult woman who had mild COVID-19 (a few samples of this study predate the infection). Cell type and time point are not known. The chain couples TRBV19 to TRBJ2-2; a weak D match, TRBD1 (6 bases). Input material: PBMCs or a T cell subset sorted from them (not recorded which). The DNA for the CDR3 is TGTGCCAGTACTCAAGTCAGGGGTACCGGGGAGCTGTTTTTT. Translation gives CASTQVRGTGELFF.